Presented here are 21 T cell receptor delta chains from one specimen sequenced in a study of gamma-delta chains in newborns, infants, children (dated by TCRdb to between 2017 and 2020). The instrument given in TCRdb is Illumina MiSeq. With CATT, TCRdb called clones again from the public reads; duplicate DNA rows were later joined. This sample has fewer than 6,000 delta-chain clones in its table, and around 18% of those were observed once. The ten largest clonotypes hold 5% to 6% of the sample. The sample comprised blood. These receptors all come from a child who was a newborn, infant or young child, either healthy, febrile or measles-vaccinated (not recorded which).

This clone has only one observation. The called J gene is TRDJ3, whereas the V gene has no call. The CDR3 is 17 amino acids. The DNA for the CDR3 is TGTGCCTGTGACACCGTCATTAGCTCCTGGGACACCCGACAGATGTTTTTT. Translated, it gives CACDTVISSWDTRQMFF.

In regard to this clone: With a much larger clone just one base away, this may be a read error. The V gene call reads TRDV2; no J gene was called; TRDD3 is taken as the D call from the table, unchecked against the DNA. The CDR3 is 17 residues long. Germline V gene lookup returns CDR1 GEAIGNYY and CDR2 EKD. The CDR3 reads CACDTVLGDTYTDKIIF. The CDR3 DNA reads as TGTGCCTGTGACACCGTTCTGGGGGATACTTACACCGATAAAATCATCTTT.

This clone is labeled as medium-sized. The rearrangement uses TRDV2 and TRDJ3; 9 positions match TRDD3. Germline V lookup: CDR1 GEAIGNYY, CDR2 EKD. The length of the CDR3 is 19 residues. Unmatched junction bases numbered 5, after V lost 0 bases and J lost 0 bases. The CDR3 loop is CACDTAGGFLSWDTRQMFF. Written as DNA, the CDR3 is TGTGCCTGTGACACCGCTGGGGGATTCCTCTCCTGGGACACCCGACAGATGTTTTTC.

This clone is medium-sized. The V gene is TRDV2, the J gene TRDJ2; the match to TRDD3 covers 7 bases. This CDR3 spans 16 amino acids. Germline trimming cut 0 bases from V and 0 bases from J; bases unmatched to any gene: 3. The germline gives CDR1 GEAIGNYY, CDR2 EKD. In DNA form, the CDR3 reads TGTGCCTGTGACACCGTTGGGGGAGCTTTGACAGCACAACTCTTCTTT. It yields the protein CACDTVGGALTAQLFF.

By proportion, this clone is medium-sized. V is TRDV2 and J is TRDJ1; 11 bases are shared with TRDD3. CDR1 is GEAIGNYY and CDR2 is EKD in the germline V gene. The CDR3 sequence is 17 residues long. The V gene end was trimmed by 0 bases and the J gene end by 7 bases; junction bases not matched to a gene: 12. The CDR3 nucleotides are TGTGCCTGTGACACCGGGAGAGTGGGGGATACGCTTGGTAAACTCATCTTT. It yields the protein CACDTGRVGDTLGKLIF.

A word on this clone: One end of the junction does not line up with germline, which may come from a read error. The genes are TRDV1 and TRDJ2, with 13 bases identical to TRDD3. TCRdb carries no J gene annotation; the J gene was assigned here by matching the DNA with germline. The CDR3 sequence is 25 residues long. The germline gives CDR1 TSWWSYY, CDR2 QGS. This chain's CDR3 is CALGEEDSSRPLLGDTQRVTAKLFF. The CDR3 nucleotides read TGTGCTCTTGGGGAAGAAGATTCCTCAAGACCTCTACTGGGGGATACGCAGCGGGTGACAGCAAAACTCTTCTTT.

The genes are TRDV2 and TRDJ3, with 7 bases that match TRDD3. In germline, CDR1 is GEAIGNYY, CDR2 EKD. J gave up 4 bases and V 1 base, and 9 bases lay outside the gene matches. This CDR3 region has 18 residues. The DNA of the CDR3 is TGTGCCTGTGACACACTTGAGGATACGAATTGGGACACCCGACAGATGTTTTTC. Residues: CACDTLEDTNWDTRQMFF.

Points on this clone: This could be a read error, since a much larger clone is one nucleotide away. V is TRDV2 and J is TRDJ3; 8 positions agree with TRDD3. The CDR3 consists of 17 residues. Losses at the gene ends were 2 bases for V and 1 base for J; bases not matched to a gene: 3. Germline V gives CDR1 GEAIGNYY, CDR2 EKD. The CDR3 sequence is CACDNPGGSWDTRQMFF. The DNA of the CDR3 is TGTGCCTGTGACAATCCTGGGGGATCCTGGGACACCCGACAGATGTTTTTC.

About this clone itself: Distinct nucleotide sequences in the sample also encode this CDR3. The chain uses TRDV2 and TRDJ3; 7 bases line up with TRDD3. Germline lookup yields CDR1 GEAIGNYY and CDR2 EKD. This CDR3 contains 18 residues. With 0 bases clipped from V and 0 bases from J, the junction kept 4 bases outside the gene matches. The CDR3 bases are TGTGCCTGTGACACCGGGTGGGGGAGCTCCTGGGACACCCGACAGATGTTTTTC. It specifies CACDTGWGSSWDTRQMFF.

This clone is deemed medium-sized. The chain employs TRDV1 and TRDJ1; the match to TRDD3 covers 7 bases. CDR3 size: 23 residues. The trim removed 5 bases at V and 0 bases at J, leaving 30 bases unmatched. Germline V gene lookup returns CDR1 TSWWSYY and CDR2 QGS. The CDR3 loop is CALGPISHKKTLYWGRNTDKLIF. The CDR3 bases are TGTGCTCTTGGGCCTATTTCCCATAAGAAAACTTTATACTGGGGACGAAACACCGATAAACTCATCTTT.

Details on this clone: An end of the junction does not agree with germline; a read error may underlie this. The chain links TRDV1 to TRDJ2; 13 bases agree with TRDD3. TCRdb leaves out the J gene; it was filled in here by matching the DNA to germline. This CDR3 has 26 residues. Germline assignment: CDR1 TSWWSYY and CDR2 QGS. This CDR3 reads CALGEGSALPRRLGDTCCPLTAKLFF. The DNA for the CDR3 is TGTGCTCTTGGGGAAGGTTCCGCCCTCCCTAGGAGACTGGGGGATACGTGTTGCCCTTTGACAGCAAAACTCTTCTTT.

The V gene is uncalled and the J gene is TRDJ1; the tabulated D call, TRDD3, remains unverified against the DNA. The CDR3 is 20 amino acids. CDR3 nucleotides: TGTGCCCTTGGGGAACCCCAACTCCACTGGGGGCCACGGGGTACCGATAAACTCATCTTT. It encodes CALGEPQLHWGPRGTDKLIF.

This clone was detected only a few times. A much larger clone lies a single base off, so this may be a read error. This sample also contains other DNA sequences that code for the same CDR3. V gene TRDV2 combines with J gene TRDJ2, with 10 bases fitting TRDD3. Germline CDR1 is GEAIGNYY and CDR2 is EKD. The CDR3 length is 16 residues. The CDR3 DNA follows: TGTGCCTGTGACACCGTTGGGGGATACTTGACGGCACAACTCTTCTTT. Its protein is CACDTVGGYLTAQLFF.

Regarding this clone: The translation of this DNA and the TCRdb protein of a much larger clone differ at residue 5, probably owing to a read error; the protein shown here is translated from the DNA. The J gene is TRDJ2, the V gene TRDV2, with a weak D call TRDD3 (5 bases). The J call is doubtful: the DNA matches TRDJ1 better. CDR3 length: 16 amino acids. Germline-derived CDR1 and CDR2 are GEAIGNYY and EKD. CDR3 in amino acids: CACDAAGPRDGDKLIF. CDR3 in DNA: TGTGCCTGTGACGCCGCTGGGCCCCGGGACGGCGATAAACTCATCTTT.

Details on this clone: A much larger clone lies one base from this, so it may be a read error. V and J are TRDV2 and TRDJ1; tentatively, D is TRDD3 (5 bases). V lost 3 bases and J 5 bases, leaving 27 bases between the germline ends. Germline loops: CDR1 GEAIGNYY, CDR2 EKD. CDR3 size: 18 residues. The CDR3 DNA follows: TGTGCCTGTGACGCCCTGTCGGGTGGGGACACCCCAGGGGATAAACTCATCTTT. Its protein is CACDALSGGDTPGDKLIF.

The chain uses TRDV1 and TRDJ1, with 10 bases aligning to TRDD3. CDR3 size: 20 residues. V trimming: 4 bases; J trimming: 4 bases; junction bases outside the gene matches: 21. Germline V gene lookup returns CDR1 TSWWSYY and CDR2 QGS. CDR3 loop: CALGGPFPRGYWGILDKLIF. The DNA of the CDR3 is TGTGCTCTTGGGGGCCCCTTCCCAAGGGGGTACTGGGGGATTCTCGATAAACTCATCTTT.

In its sample, this clone is medium-sized. V gene TRDV2 combines with J gene TRDJ3; 11 bases fit TRDD3. Germline CDR1 is GEAIGNYY and CDR2 is EKD. CDR3 size: 21 residues. Trimming cost V 1 base and J 0 bases; bases outside gene matches: 10. The CDR3 DNA reads as TGTGCCTGTGACACGGGAGGCTGGGGGATACCGAGCTCCTGGGACACCCGACAGATGTTTTTC. Protein product: CACDTGGWGIPSSWDTRQMFF.

In its sample, this clone is medium-sized (0.01 to 0.1%). The J gene is TRDJ1, the V gene TRDV1; D might be TRDD1 (5 bases). The CDR3 contains 19 residues. Trimming cost V 2 bases and J 3 bases, with 25 bases left between them. Germline CDR1 reads TSWWSYY; CDR2 reads QGS. The CDR3 here is CALGELAEMPSNWADKLIF. The CDR3 region has the DNA TGTGCTCTTGGGGAATTGGCAGAAATGCCCTCCAATTGGGCCGATAAACTCATCTTT.

A word on this clone: This likely traces to a read error, being one base from a far larger clone. The chain uses TRDV2 and TRDJ1; TRDD3 matches 8 bases. The J gene was not available in TCRdb and was assigned here by matching the DNA to germline segments. The CDR3 loop spans 17 amino acids. The germline V gene has CDR1 GEAIGNYY and CDR2 EKD. V shed 3 bases, J shed 0 bases, and the junction held 11 bases outside the gene matches. CDR3 protein: CACDAVAGGGYTDKLIF. CDR3 coding DNA: TGTGCCTGTGACGCTGTGGCTGGGGGAGGCTACACCGATAAACTCATCTTT.

This clone was counted only a few times. The V call is TRDV1, the J call TRDJ1, with D unclear. The J gene comes from matching the DNA to germline here; TCRdb lacks it. Trimming left V 4 bases short and J 8 bases short, with 20 bases between. Germline-derived CDR1 and CDR2 are TSWWSYY and QGS. The CDR3 is 15 amino acids. In DNA form, the CDR3 reads TGTGCTCTTGGGGTCCCCCCGGGGTTGGCCGTAAAACTCATCTTT. Translated, it gives CALGVPPGLAVKLIF.

There are a few counts of this clone. A clone one base away is much larger, so this may be a read error. The chain uses TRDV2 and TRDJ3; 9 bases match TRDD3. The CDR3 loop spans 20 amino acids. Germline values: CDR1 GEAIGNYY, CDR2 EKD. CDR3 DNA: TGTGCCTGTGACACGCTGGGGGATTCATCGAGCTCCCGGGACACCCGACAGATGTTTTTC. It specifies CACDTLGDSSSSRDTRQMFF.